Sequencing of this T cell receptor (beta chain) was carried out in a study of beta chain features in type 1 diabetes. Comment on this clone: Its antigen is undetermined.

This CDR3 comprises 15 residues. Per the germline V gene, CDR1 is SEHNR and CDR2 is FQNEAQ (reference sequence). The germline V and J ends were trimmed by 6 bases and 3 bases, with 14 bases remaining between them. Points from the study as a whole: Shorter templates may be favored by PCR, equally so in patients and controls. Type 1 diabetes patients showed a moderate but significant shortening of TCRB CDR3s in all four CD4+ subsets.

Expressed TCRB transcripts were sequenced after all isolated RNA was converted to cDNA. Roughly 3.6 million reads per sample on average were obtained from naive, central memory and regulatory T cell samples. Measured with immunoSEQ multiplex PCR; TCRdb has only the in-frame clones, and not every one. This sample has 140,000 to 150,000 clones, with about 44% found just once. Central memory, naive, regulatory and stem cell-like memory CD4+ cells were sorted by CD45RO/CCR7/CD25/CD127/CD95/CD27. This chain links TRBV7-9 with TRBJ1-4; perhaps TRBD1 as D (5 bases). This TCR derives from a man younger than 35 in good health. The material sequenced was Tregs from blood. The CDR3 loop is CASRSGGIANEKLFF. The CDR3 region has the DNA TGTGCCAGCAGGTCTGGGGGGATCGCTAATGAAAAACTGTTTTTT.